The text below deals with one T cell receptor (beta chain). The CDR3 is made up of 17 amino acids. V lost 0 bases and J lost 2, with 13 bases in between. Germline CDR1 reads LGHNA; CDR2 reads YSLEER. Treatment: 15 to 20 received Ad26.COV2.S at low or high dose, single or two shots; about 5 received placebo; per-sample allocation not given. Day 63 following the first vaccine or placebo injection was when the samples were taken. The data are from a study of Ad26.COV2.S vaccination and SARS-CoV-2 variants. The table came from immunoSEQ multiplex PCR; TCRdb's copy has only in-frame clones and leaves some out. Of around 450,000 clones in the sample, less than 95% were seen once.

The origin of this receptor is a person aged 18-65 years who received the Ad26.COV2.S COVID-19 vaccine or a placebo. Sequences were derived from peripheral blood, sampled in a trial of Ad26.COV2.S vaccine versus placebo. The chain employs TRBV4-3 and TRBJ2-2, with D perhaps TRBD2 (6 bases). CDR3: CASSQELGGSNTGELFF. In nucleotides, the CDR3 is TGCGCCAGCAGCCAAGAATTGGGGGGATCAAACACCGGGGAGCTGTTTTTT.